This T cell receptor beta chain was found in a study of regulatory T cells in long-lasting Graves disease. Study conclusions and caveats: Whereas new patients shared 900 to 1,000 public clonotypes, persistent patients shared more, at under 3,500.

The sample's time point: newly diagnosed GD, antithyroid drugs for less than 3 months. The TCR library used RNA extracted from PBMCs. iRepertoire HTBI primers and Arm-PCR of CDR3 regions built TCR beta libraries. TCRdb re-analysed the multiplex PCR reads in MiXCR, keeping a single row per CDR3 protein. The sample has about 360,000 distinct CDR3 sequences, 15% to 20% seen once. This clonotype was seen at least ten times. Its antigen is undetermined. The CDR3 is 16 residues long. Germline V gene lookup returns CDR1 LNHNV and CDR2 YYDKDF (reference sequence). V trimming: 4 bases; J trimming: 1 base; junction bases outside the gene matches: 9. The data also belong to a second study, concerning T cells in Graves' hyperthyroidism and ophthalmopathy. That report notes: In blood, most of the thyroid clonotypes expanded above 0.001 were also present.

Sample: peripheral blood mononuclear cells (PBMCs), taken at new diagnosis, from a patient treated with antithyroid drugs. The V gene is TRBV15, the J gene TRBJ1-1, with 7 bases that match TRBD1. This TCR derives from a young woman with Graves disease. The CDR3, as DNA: TGTGCCACCAGCAAGGCCTCTACAGGGGAGAACACTGAAGCTTTCTTT. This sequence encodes CATSKASTGENTEAFF.